This TCR beta chain was retrieved from a study of cytomegalovirus exposure and HLA in healthy donors. Study-wide background: The 500 to 750 first-cohort repertoires and the 120 or so validation repertoires shared the same platform, a later analysis reported. Regarding the study as a whole: Researchers catalogued 150 or so TCR beta chains as cytomegalovirus-associated.

This clone was recorded once. Its antigen remains unknown. Produced via immunoSEQ multiplex PCR; TCRdb's table is partial and in-frame only. This sample has fewer than 200,000 clones, with approximately 87% found just once. The sequenced sample consisted of PBMCs. This clonotype originated in a woman aged 25 to 45 in good health and CMV-seronegative.

The DNA of the CDR3 is TGCAGTGCTAGGTCTGGGGGAGGGCAGTTCTTC. This sequence encodes CSARSGGGQFF. The chain carries TRBV20-1 and TRBJ2-1; a weak D match, TRBD2 (6 bases). The CDR3 contains 11 residues. The germline gives CDR1 DFQATT, CDR2 SNEGSKA (reference sequence). Trimming stripped 3 bases from V and 12 bases from J, with 12 bases between.